Listed below are T cell receptor beta chains from one sample, sequenced in a study of shared clonotypes between healthy human individuals. Profiled with immunoSEQ multiplex PCR; TCRdb holds only in-frame clones, not every one. The sample holds approximately 710,000 clones, roughly 87% seen once. The sample was memory CD8+ T cells from PBMCs. The receptors derive from a man younger than 35 in good health. Some clones in this sample may be carry-over from other donors' samples. The CDR3 runs from the conserved cysteine through the conserved F or W. A D gene is named only where the DNA matches it firmly. Not all rows give a size; the values are once, few, many and, for expanded clones, a class.

v_call	j_call	d_call	clone_size	cdr3_aa	cdr3_nt
TRBV28	TRBJ1-1	TRBD1	NA	CASSLYRDRDTEAFF	TGTGCCAGCAGTTTATATCGGGACAGGGACACTGAAGCTTTCTTT
TRBV27	TRBJ1-1	TRBD1	once	CASSLITGGHDTEAFF	TGTGCCAGCAGTCTAATCACAGGGGGCCATGACACTGAAGCTTTCTTT
TRBV4-1	TRBJ2-1	TRBD2	once	CASSQGLAGVNEQFF	TGCGCCAGCAGCCAGGGACTAGCGGGAGTCAATGAGCAGTTCTTC
TRBV7-2	TRBJ2-7	NA	NA	CASSLVGLAELYEQYF	TGTGCCAGCAGCTTAGTCGGGTTAGCGGAGCTCTACGAGCAGTACTTC
TRBV27	TRBJ2-7	NA	NA	CASSYEQYF	TGTGCCAGCAGCTACGAGCAGTACTTC
TRBV7-9	TRBJ2-7	NA	NA	CASSLRGGLLEYSYEQYF	TGTGCCAGCAGCTTAAGGGGGGGGCTGCTAGAATACTCCTACGAGCAGTACTTC
TRBV19	TRBJ1-1	TRBD1	NA	CASRSGGDVNTEAFF	TGTGCCAGTAGATCAGGGGGTGATGTGAACACTGAAGCTTTCTTT
TRBV4-1	TRBJ2-7	NA	NA	CASSQVSGSSYEQYF	TGCGCCAGCAGCCAAGTATCCGGGAGCTCCTACGAGCAGTACTTC
TRBV27	TRBJ1-2	NA	NA	CASSLTGTYGYTF	TGTGCCAGCAGTCTAACAGGGACCTATGGCTACACCTTC
TRBV27	TRBJ2-3	NA	NA	CASSLAGYGTDTQYF	TGTGCCAGCAGTTTAGCGGGATACGGCACAGATACGCAGTATTTT
TRBV27	TRBJ2-7	NA	NA	CASSLYFHPTYEQYF	TGTGCCAGCAGTTTATATTTTCACCCCACCTACGAGCAGTACTTC
TRBV11-2	TRBJ2-3	NA	NA	CASSQGGLWKSDTQYF	TGTGCCAGCAGCCAGGGGGGGCTATGGAAATCAGATACGCAGTATTTT
TRBV27	TRBJ1-5	TRBD1	NA	CASKKTGRSQPQHF	TGTGCCAGCAAAAAGACAGGGAGAAGTCAGCCCCAGCATTTT
TRBV27	TRBJ2-7	NA	NA	CASSLSGGYPYEQYF	TGTGCCAGCAGTTTATCTGGGGGCTACCCCTACGAGCAGTACTTC
TRBV7-9	TRBJ1-2	NA	NA	CASSFPSATNYGYTF	TGTGCCAGCAGCTTCCCCAGCGCTACTAACTATGGCTACACCTTC
TRBV28	TRBJ1-2	NA	NA	CASSLWAETTNYGYTF	TGTGCCAGCAGTTTATGGGCAGAAACCACTAACTATGGCTACACCTTC
TRBV28	TRBJ2-4	TRBD1	NA	CASSHRNIFTGADIQYF	TGTGCCAGCAGTCACCGGAACATCTTTACAGGGGCTGACATTCAGTACTTC
TRBV9	TRBJ2-2	NA	NA	CASSVVNGELFF	TGTGCCAGCAGCGTAGTGAACGGGGAGCTGTTTTTT
TRBV30	TRBJ1-1	TRBD1	NA	CAWSRYGTEIMNTEAFF	TGTGCCTGGAGTCGCTATGGGACAGAGATCATGAACACTGAAGCTTTCTTT
TRBV5-1	TRBJ2-7	TRBD2	NA	CASSLAWTSTDEQYF	TGCGCCAGCAGCTTGGCGTGGACTAGCACGGACGAGCAGTACTTC
TRBV6-1	TRBJ1-5	NA	NA	CASSRARREQPQHF	TGTGCCAGCAGTAGGGCCCGGAGGGAGCAGCCCCAGCATTTT
TRBV7-9	TRBJ2-7	TRBD2	NA	CASSPEREGRPEQYF	TGTGCCAGCAGCCCCGAGCGGGAGGGGCGGCCCGAGCAGTACTTC
TRBV27	TRBJ1-3	NA	NA	CASHAGGFGNTIYF	TGTGCCAGCCACGCGGGGGGCTTCGGAAACACCATATATTTT
TRBV16	TRBJ1-1	NA	NA	CASSQNSRGSGAFF	TGTGCCAGCAGCCAAAACAGTAGGGGTTCGGGAGCTTTCTTT
TRBV27	TRBJ2-5	NA	NA	CASSPRNMGGLGETQYF	TGTGCCAGCAGTCCGAGGAATATGGGGGGGCTGGGAGAGACCCAGTACTTC
TRBV11-2	TRBJ2-3	TRBD2	NA	CASTSPRSGNTDTQYF	TGTGCCAGCACCAGTCCCCGGAGCGGGAACACAGATACGCAGTATTTT
TRBV7-6	TRBJ1-1	NA	NA	CASAPRGGGTEAFF	TGTGCCAGCGCTCCCCGGGGGGGCGGCACTGAAGCTTTCTTT
TRBV13	TRBJ2-1	TRBD2	NA	CASSLEGTSSYNEQFF	TGTGCCAGCAGCTTAGAGGGGACTAGCTCCTACAATGAGCAGTTCTTC
TRBV5-1	TRBJ2-1	NA	NA	CASSARGSYNEQFF	TGCGCCAGCAGCGCCCGTGGCTCCTACAATGAGCAGTTCTTC
TRBV27	TRBJ1-4	NA	NA	CASSLNMANEKLFF	TGTGCCAGCAGTTTAAATATGGCTAATGAAAAACTGTTTTTT
TRBV27	TRBJ2-7	NA	NA	CASSWGAGNYEQYF	TGTGCCAGCAGCTGGGGGGCAGGGAATTACGAGCAGTACTTC